This T cell receptor beta chain was identified during a study of OX40 agonist ivuxolimab in advanced cancers. Study background: Cohort: 65% to 90% men, mean age around 60, aged about 23 to 80.

The CDR3 spans 13 residues. Deletions cut 5 bases from V and 4 bases from J, with 11 bases between. Per the germline V gene, CDR1 is SGHTA and CDR2 is FQGNSA. There are a few counts of this clone. Its matching antigen is unknown. The data were produced by immunoSEQ multiplex PCR, yet TCRdb's version contains in-frame clones alone and is incomplete. This sample has some 8,000 clones, with 75% to 90% found just once. Blood sampling was done at baseline, cycle 4 day 1, and cycle 7 day 1. Study-level findings and limits: Relatively little clonal expansion, among the lowest observed, appeared in partial responders at 0.1-3.0 mg/kg.

This receptor was taken from an adult with an advanced solid tumor such as melanoma, head and neck, liver or kidney cancer. The chain recombines TRBV7-2 with TRBJ1-2; a weak D match, TRBD1 (5 bases). The sample was CD4+ or CD8+ T cells sorted from blood, taken in a trial of the OX40 agonist ivuxolimab. CDR3 nucleotides: TGTGCCAGCAGCCTCGGGACCGGCTATGGCTACACCTTC. Its translation is CASSLGTGYGYTF.